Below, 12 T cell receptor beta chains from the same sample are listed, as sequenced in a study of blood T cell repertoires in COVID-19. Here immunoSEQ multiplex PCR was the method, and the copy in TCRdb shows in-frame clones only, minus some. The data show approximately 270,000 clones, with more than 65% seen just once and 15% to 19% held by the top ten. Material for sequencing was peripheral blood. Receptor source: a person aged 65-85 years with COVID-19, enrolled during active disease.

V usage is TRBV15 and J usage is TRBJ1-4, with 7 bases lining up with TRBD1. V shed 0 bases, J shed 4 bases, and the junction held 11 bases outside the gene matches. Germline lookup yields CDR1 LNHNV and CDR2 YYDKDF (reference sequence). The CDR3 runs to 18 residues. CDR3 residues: CATSREGHRGNLNEKLFF. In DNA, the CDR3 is TGTGCCACCAGCAGAGAGGGACACAGGGGTAATCTTAATGAAAAACTGTTTTTT. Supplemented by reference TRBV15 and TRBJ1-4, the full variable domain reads DAMVIQNPRYQVTQFGKPVTLSCSQTLNHNVMYWYQQKSSQAPKLLFHYYDKDFNNEADTPDNFQSRRPNTSFCFLDIRSPGLGDTAMYLCATSREGHRGNLNEKLFFGSGTQLSVL.

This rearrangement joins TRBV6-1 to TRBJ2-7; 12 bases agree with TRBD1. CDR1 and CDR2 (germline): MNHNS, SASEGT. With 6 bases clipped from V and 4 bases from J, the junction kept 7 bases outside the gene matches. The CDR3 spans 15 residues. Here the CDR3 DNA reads TGTGCCAGCAGCGGGACAGGGGGCTTAACGTACGAGCAGTACTTC. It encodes CASSGTGGLTYEQYF.

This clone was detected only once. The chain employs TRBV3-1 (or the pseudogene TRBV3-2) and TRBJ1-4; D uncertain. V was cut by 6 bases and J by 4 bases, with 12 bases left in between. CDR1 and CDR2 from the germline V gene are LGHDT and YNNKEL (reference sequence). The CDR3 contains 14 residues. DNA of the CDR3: TGTGCCAGCAGTCGTGCGGGCCTTAATGAAAAACTGTTTTTT. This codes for CASSRAGLNEKLFF.

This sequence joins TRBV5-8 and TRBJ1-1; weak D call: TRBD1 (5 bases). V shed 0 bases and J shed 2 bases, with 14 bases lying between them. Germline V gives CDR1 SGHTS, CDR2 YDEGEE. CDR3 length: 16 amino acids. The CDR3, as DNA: TGTGCCAGCAGCTTGGCCGGGTGGCAGGGCAACACTGAAGCTTTCTTT. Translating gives CASSLAGWQGNTEAFF. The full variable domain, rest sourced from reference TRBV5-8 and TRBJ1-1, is EAGVTQSPTHLIKTRGQQATLRCSPISGHTSVYWYQQALGLGLQFLLWYDEGEERNRGNFPPRFSGRQFPNYSSELNVNALELEDSALYLCASSLAGWQGNTEAFFGQGTRLTVV.

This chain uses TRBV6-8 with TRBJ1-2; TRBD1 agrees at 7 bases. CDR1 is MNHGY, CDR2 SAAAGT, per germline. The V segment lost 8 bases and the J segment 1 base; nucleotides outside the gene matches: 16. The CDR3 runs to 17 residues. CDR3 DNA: TGTGCCAGCCTAAAAAGGCCCGGGACAGCCAATAACTATGGCTACACCTTC. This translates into CASLKRPGTANNYGYTF.

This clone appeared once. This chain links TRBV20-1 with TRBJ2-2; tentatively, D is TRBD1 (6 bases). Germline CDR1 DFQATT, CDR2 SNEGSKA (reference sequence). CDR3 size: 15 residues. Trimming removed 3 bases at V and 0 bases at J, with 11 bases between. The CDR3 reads CSASLTGTNTGELFF. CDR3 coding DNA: TGCAGTGCTAGTTTGACAGGAACGAACACCGGGGAGCTGTTTTTT.

The chain's CDR3 is CASSTHRGRWSNQPQHF. The CDR3 nucleotides are TGTGCCAGCAGTACGCACAGGGGGCGGTGGAGCAATCAGCCCCAGCATTTT. This rearrangement joins TRBV7-2 to TRBJ1-5, with 9 bases lining up with TRBD1. Losses at the gene ends were 6 bases for V and 1 base for J; bases not matched to a gene: 10. Looked up from germline, CDR1 is SGHTA and CDR2 is FQGNSA. This CDR3 is built from 17 residues.

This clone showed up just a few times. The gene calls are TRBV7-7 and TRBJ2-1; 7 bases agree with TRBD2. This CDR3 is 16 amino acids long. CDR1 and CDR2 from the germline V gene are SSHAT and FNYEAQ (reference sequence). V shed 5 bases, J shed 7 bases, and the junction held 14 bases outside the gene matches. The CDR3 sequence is CASSPSGLSVTNEQFF. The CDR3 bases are TGTGCCAGCAGCCCCTCGGGACTAAGTGTCACAAATGAGCAGTTCTTC.

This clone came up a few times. This CDR3 is CASSRGGVETQYF. As DNA, the CDR3 is TGCGCCAGCAGCCGGGGCGGGGTGGAGACCCAGTACTTC. V is TRBV4-1 and J is TRBJ2-5; possible D gene TRBD2, 6 bases. V gave up 4 bases and J gave up 5 bases, with 11 bases separating them. Germline CDR1 MGHRA, CDR2 YSYEKL. The CDR3 is 13 amino acids.

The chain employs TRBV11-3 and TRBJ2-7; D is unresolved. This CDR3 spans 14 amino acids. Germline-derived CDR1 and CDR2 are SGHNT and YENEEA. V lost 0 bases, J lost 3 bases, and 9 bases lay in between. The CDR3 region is CASSLDAQIYEQYF. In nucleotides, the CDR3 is TGTGCCAGCAGCTTAGATGCTCAGATCTACGAGCAGTACTTC.

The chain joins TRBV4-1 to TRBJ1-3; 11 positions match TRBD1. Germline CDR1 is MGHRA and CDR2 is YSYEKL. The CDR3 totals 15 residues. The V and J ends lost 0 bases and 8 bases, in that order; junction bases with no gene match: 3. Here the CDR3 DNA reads TGCGCCAGCAGCCAAGAGGACAGGGGGCTTGACACCATATATTTT. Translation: CASSQEDRGLDTIYF.

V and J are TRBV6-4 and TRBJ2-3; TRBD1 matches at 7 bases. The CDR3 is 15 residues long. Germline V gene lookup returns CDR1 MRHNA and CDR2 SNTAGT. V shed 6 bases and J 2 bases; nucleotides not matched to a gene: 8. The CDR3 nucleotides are TGTGCCAGCAGGCCTGACAGGGTGTCCACAGATACGCAGTATTTT. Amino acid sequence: CASRPDRVSTDTQYF.